The source of this TCR beta chain is a study of tumor and adjacent non-tumor tissue in lung cancer. TCRbeta libraries were built with three rounds of nested PCR, modified from ARM-PCR. Using its own MiXCR run on the multiplex PCR reads, TCRdb lists one record per CDR3 protein. The data show over 40,000 distinct CDR3 sequences, with about 70% seen just once and more than 20% held by the top ten. CDR3 length: 12 residues. On this clonotype: A junction boundary mismatches the germline segment, possibly from a read error.

The template was RNA from unsorted bulk tissue. Distant lung tissue was collected more than 3 cm away from the tumor edge. V and J are TRBV12-3 or TRBV12-4 and TRBJ2-1; 11 bases line up with TRBD2. Specimen: distant non-tumor lung tissue. The TCR originated in a woman aged 60-70 years with non-small cell lung cancer. The CDR3 DNA reads TGTGTAGCGGGGGGGCCGGGCAATGAGCAGCCCTTC. Translated, it gives CVAGGPGNEQPF.